Listed here is a single TCR beta chain. The antigen remains unidentified. It was with a sample-barcoded 5' primer and a J-beta primer mix that a second PCR of about 6 to 12 cycles was run. TCRdb reprocessed the 5' RACE reads with MiXCR, giving one entry per CDR3 protein. The sample lists approximately 1.5 million distinct CDR3 sequences; roughly two fifths were seen once. The source of the sample is a study of blood T cells in healthy people across ages. Study background: About one barcoded TCR beta cDNA was captured per two T cells.

Study-wide results and caveats: When set beside aged donors, long-lived donors presented more naive CD4+ cells and higher diversity. With donor CMV status unknown, expanded clonotype changes were possibly confounded.

Per individual sample, total RNA of at least 5.5 micrograms was extracted. V dropped 7 bases and J dropped 2 bases, with 12 bases sitting between them. The CDR3 runs 13 residues. Germline CDR1 and CDR2: MGHDK and SYGVNS. The J gene is TRBJ2-7, the V gene TRBV25-1, with D perhaps assigned TRBD1 or TRBD2 (5 bases each). The TCR was taken from a woman aged 18-35 years in good health. Sequencing was performed on blood. Here the CDR3 reads CASIGGGTYEQYF. Written as DNA, the CDR3 is TGTGCCAGCATAGGTGGGGGAACCTACGAGCAGTACTTC.